This TCR beta chain derives from a study of CD8 T cells in Susac syndrome. Study-level background: When blood was collected, patients with Susac syndrome were therapy-naive, were taking corticosteroids, or were receiving intravenous immunoglobulin alone.

Random hexamers were used to reverse transcribe about 0.5 to 1 ug of RNA. TCRdb itself ran the immunoSEQ multiplex PCR reads through MiXCR, one entry per CDR3 protein. The repertoire has around 140,000 distinct CDR3 sequences, around 95% of them found once; the top ten carry roughly 0.14%. CD8+ and CD4+ T cells circulating in blood were sequenced for TCR beta. Purification of the CD8+ and CD4+ T cells relied on negative isolation, and TEMRA cells underwent FACS enrichment. Sample: CD4+ T cells from PBMCs. The sequence was collected from a human donor with Susac syndrome.

The CDR3 DNA follows: TGTGCCAGCCAGTTTTTTACAGGGATGAACACTGAAGCTTTCTTT. This encodes CASQFFTGMNTEAFF. The chain links TRBV28 to TRBJ1-1; D is possibly TRBD1 (6 bases). Germline CDR1 MDHEN, CDR2 SYDVKM. The CDR3 runs 15 residues. V lost 8 bases to trimming and J lost 0 bases, with 16 bases between them. The full variable domain, rest sourced from reference TRBV28 and TRBJ1-1, is DVKVTQSSRYLVKRTGEKVFLECVQDMDHENMFWYRQDPGLGLRLIYFSYDVKMKEKGDIPEGYSVSREKKERFSLILESASTNQTSMYLCASQFFTGMNTEAFFGQGTRLTVV.